The entry that follows covers one T cell receptor beta chain sequence. Data came from immunoSEQ multiplex PCR; TCRdb stores just in-frame clones and leaves some out. The sample lists around 130,000 clones, 86% seen once, with approximately 20% in the top ten. The data stem from a study of blood T cell repertoires in COVID-19. Study summary: There were acute and convalescent COVID-19 samples, and they came from the United States, Italy and Spain. Sources were T cells, B-cell-depleted T cells, or PBMCs; the material itself was cDNA or gDNA.

The CDR3 extends over 16 amino acids. Germline trimming cut 3 bases from V and 2 bases from J; bases unmatched to any gene: 10. The receptor comes from a woman between 45 and 65 years old who had recovered from COVID-19. The chain uses TRBV23-1 and TRBJ2-7, with 7 nucleotides matching TRBD1. TRBV23-1 is annotated as an ORF whose role is uncertain. Sequencing was carried out using peripheral blood. In DNA, the CDR3 is TGCGCCAGCAGTCACCCCGGACAGGAGCCCCCCTACGAGCAGTACTTC. It is translated as CASSHPGQEPPYEQYF.